These 27 T cell receptor beta chains originate from one sample sequenced in a study of beta chain features in type 1 diabetes. Their recognized antigens are unknown. Study outcomes and limitations: Among patients with Type 1 diabetes, TCRB CDR3s were moderately but significantly shorter in every one of the four CD4+ subsets.

TCRB transcripts that were expressed got sequenced, as all of the isolated RNA had been reverse transcribed. Sequenced by immunoSEQ multiplex PCR; TCRdb stores in-frame clones only, minus some. The data hold hundreds of thousands of clones, with over 14% observed a single time. Sequencing was performed on naive CD4+ T cells from blood. The source is a man between 18 and 35 years old with type 1 diabetes.

The chain uses TRBV5-1 and TRBJ2-1, with 7 bases fitting TRBD2. The V gene end was trimmed by 2 bases and the J gene end by 6 bases; junction bases not matched to a gene: 8. The CDR3 length is 15 residues. Germline V gene data show CDR1 as SGHRS and CDR2 as YFSETQ. The CDR3 DNA reads as TGCGCCAGCAGCTTCGCCCTAGCGGTTACCAATGAGCAGTTCTTC. Translation gives CASSFALAVTNEQFF.

This clone showed up just once. The V gene is TRBV5-4, the J gene TRBJ2-2, with a possible D match to TRBD2 (6 bases). V lost 3 bases to trimming and J lost 2 bases, with 8 bases between them. The CDR3 is 14 amino acids. Germline CDR1 reads SGHNT; CDR2 reads YYREEE (reference sequence). The CDR3 DNA is TGTGCCAGCAGCTCGGGGGAAAACACCGGGGAGCTGTTTTTT. Protein sequence: CASSSGENTGELFF. Drawing the rest from reference TRBV5-4 and TRBJ2-2, the complete variable domain is ETGVTQSPTHLIKTRGQQVTLRCSSQSGHNTVSWYQQALGQGPQFIFQYYREEENGRGNFPPRFSGLQFPNYSSELNVNALELDDSALYLCASSSGENTGELFFGEGSRLTVL.

The chain couples TRBV6-5 to TRBJ2-7; 8 nucleotides line up with TRBD2. The CDR3 has 15 residues. Trimming removed 10 bases from V and 2 bases from J; junction bases left unmatched: 13. Germline V gene sequence: CDR1 MNHEY, CDR2 SVGAGI. The CDR3: CATQRSGTSPYEQYF. CDR3 sequence (DNA): TGTGCCACGCAACGAAGCGGGACTAGTCCCTACGAGCAGTACTTC.

The chain couples TRBV9 to TRBJ1-1; D is ambiguous. V lost 0 bases, J lost 0 bases, and 9 bases lay in between. This CDR3 is built from 15 residues. Germline CDR1 is SGDLS and CDR2 is YYNGEE. CDR3 sequence (DNA): TGTGCCAGCAGCGTAGCCGGGGAGGTGAACACTGAAGCTTTCTTT. The encoded protein is CASSVAGEVNTEAFF.

This chain links TRBV4-1 with TRBJ1-2; D not resolved. CDR3 size: 14 residues. V gave up 1 base and J gave up 7 bases, with 13 bases separating them. CDR1 is MGHRA and CDR2 is YSYEKL in the germline V gene. The CDR3 region is CASSQAHGVGGYTF. In nucleotides, the CDR3 is TGCGCCAGCAGCCAAGCGCACGGGGTTGGTGGCTACACCTTC.

With respect to this clone: The identical CDR3 is also encoded by other nucleotide sequences in the sample. In DNA, the CDR3 is TGCAGCGTTGGAGGGAGGGGCACAGATACGCAGTATTTT. This sequence encodes CSVGGRGTDTQYF. The chain joins TRBV29-1 to TRBJ2-3, with 7 bases identical to TRBD2. Germline V CDR1 and CDR2: SQVTM, ANQGSEA. The CDR3 has 13 amino acids. V lost 4 bases to trimming and J lost 1 base; unmatched junction nucleotides: 2.

This clone was observed a handful of times. V is TRBV15 and J is TRBJ2-1; D may be TRBD2 (7 bases). The CDR3 covers 12 residues. Germline V gives CDR1 LNHNV, CDR2 YYDKDF (reference sequence). V was pared by 0 bases and J by 13 bases, with 10 bases between. For the CDR3, the DNA is TGTGCCACCAGCAGAGAACGGGGGGCCCAGTTCTTC. Its protein product is CATSRERGAQFF. Filled out from reference TRBV15 and TRBJ2-1, the complete variable domain reads DAMVIQNPRYQVTQFGKPVTLSCSQTLNHNVMYWYQQKSSQAPKLLFHYYDKDFNNEADTPDNFQSRRPNTSFCFLDIRSPGLGDTAMYLCATSRERGAQFFGPGTRLTVL.

This clone came up a few times. This CDR3 reads CASSPTEWGGKLFF. The CDR3 nucleotides are TGTGCCAGCTCACCAACCGAATGGGGAGGAAAACTGTTTTTT. The J gene is TRBJ1-4, the V gene TRBV18; D is unclear. V lost 2 bases, J lost 10 bases, and 14 bases lay in between. This CDR3 comprises 14 residues. Germline assignment: CDR1 KGHSH and CDR2 LQKENI.

A few counts support this clone. The rearrangement links TRBV14 to TRBJ2-5; TRBD2 matches 7 bases. Germline CDR1 reads SGHDN; CDR2 reads FVKESK. The CDR3 has 14 amino acids. Germline trimming cut 1 base from V and 4 bases from J; bases unmatched to any gene: 3. In DNA, the CDR3 is TGTGCCAGCAGCCAAGGGCGCGGGAGAGAGACCCAGTACTTC. Its protein product is CASSQGRGRETQYF.

The CDR3 DNA follows: TGTGCCAGCAGCTTATACAGGCACTCCTACGAGCAGTACTTC. This translates into CASSLYRHSYEQYF. The chain carries TRBV13 and TRBJ2-7; tentatively, D is TRBD1 (5 bases). V dropped 2 bases and J dropped 0 bases, with 8 bases sitting between them. Germline loops: CDR1 PRHDT, CDR2 FYEKMQ (reference sequence). CDR3 length: 14 amino acids.

The DNA for the CDR3 is TGCAGCGTTGCGGGTCATAAGCGGGGGAGCACAGATACGCAGTATTTT. Translating it yields CSVAGHKRGSTDTQYF. The V call is TRBV29-1, the J call TRBJ2-3, with 8 positions matching TRBD2. The germline gives CDR1 SQVTM, CDR2 ANQGSEA. Trimming at V came to 4 bases and at J to 0 bases, leaving 9 bases not matched to a gene. The CDR3 contains 16 residues.

The chain couples TRBV28 to TRBJ1-1, with D maybe TRBD1 (5 bases). This CDR3 contains 13 residues. V lost 1 base to trimming and J lost 6 bases, with 9 bases between them. Germline V gene sequence: CDR1 MDHEN, CDR2 SYDVKM. Here the CDR3 reads CASSLSGYAEAFF. The CDR3 DNA follows: TGTGCCAGCAGTTTATCAGGGTACGCTGAAGCTTTCTTT. Supplemented by reference TRBV28 and TRBJ1-1, the full variable domain reads DVKVTQSSRYLVKRTGEKVFLECVQDMDHENMFWYRQDPGLGLRLIYFSYDVKMKEKGDIPEGYSVSREKKERFSLILESASTNQTSMYLCASSLSGYAEAFFGQGTRLTVV.

The chain carries TRBV28 and TRBJ2-1, with 10 bases identical to TRBD1. J gave up 4 bases and V 5 bases, and 14 bases lay outside the gene matches. The germline V gene has CDR1 MDHEN and CDR2 SYDVKM. The CDR3 totals 18 residues. The CDR3 here is CASSLRDRGLLGYNEQFF. The CDR3 nucleotides are TGTGCCAGCAGTCTCCGGGACAGGGGACTATTGGGGTACAATGAGCAGTTCTTC.

This clone appeared a few times. Within the sample, other DNA sequences also encode this same CDR3. The rearrangement uses TRBV9 and TRBJ2-1, with TRBD2 identical over 7 bases. Germline CDR1 and CDR2: SGDLS and YYNGEE. Trimming at V came to 0 bases and at J to 3 bases, leaving 3 bases not matched to a gene. The CDR3 is made up of 15 amino acids. CDR3 loop: CASSVAGGGYNEQFF. CDR3 bases: TGTGCCAGCAGCGTAGCGGGAGGAGGCTACAATGAGCAGTTCTTC.

The chain is built from TRBV29-1 and TRBJ1-1; D is unclear. Trimming stripped 6 bases from V and 3 bases from J, with 14 bases between. CDR1 and CDR2 from the germline V gene are SQVTM and ANQGSEA. The CDR3 totals 13 residues. The CDR3 DNA is TGCAGCGTGGGCGGGTTAGTGGACACTGAAGCTTTCTTT. It translates to CSVGGLVDTEAFF.

This clone was seen a handful of times. The chain uses TRBV19 and TRBJ2-1, with TRBD2 matching over 11 bases. Germline CDR1 is LNHDA and CDR2 is SQIVND (reference sequence). V shed 5 bases and J 2 bases; nucleotides not matched to a gene: 5. The CDR3 extends over 16 amino acids. CDR3: CASSGQGLAAYNEQFF. DNA of the CDR3: TGTGCCAGTAGTGGACAGGGACTAGCGGCCTACAATGAGCAGTTCTTC.

CDR3 nucleotide sequence: TGTGCCAGCAGCCCAAGGTCCTTAGCGGATACGCAGTATTTT. This translates into CASSPRSLADTQYF. This chain uses TRBV7-9 with TRBJ2-3, with D possibly TRBD2 on 5 matching bases. CDR3 length: 14 residues. Trimming shortened V by 5 bases and J by 6 bases, and 15 bases separated the two germline ends. Germline CDR1 SEHNR, CDR2 FQNEAQ (reference sequence).

The chain links TRBV15 to TRBJ2-7; 10 bases are a match to TRBD1. Trimming at V came to 1 base and at J to 5 bases, leaving 8 bases not matched to a gene. Germline V lookup: CDR1 LNHNV, CDR2 YYDKDF (reference sequence). This CDR3 has 16 residues. CDR3 region: CATSRGGWDRGNEQYF. The CDR3 DNA is TGTGCCACCAGCAGAGGAGGTTGGGACAGGGGTAACGAGCAGTACTTC.

This chain connects TRBV7-2 to TRBJ1-1; D gene unclear. The germline V gene has CDR1 SGHTA and CDR2 FQGNSA. V was trimmed by 7 bases and J by 4 bases, leaving 13 bases between them. There are 13 residues in the CDR3. CDR3 region: CASTLAEGTEAFF. In DNA, the CDR3 is TGTGCCAGCACTCTCGCTGAGGGCACTGAAGCTTTCTTT.

The chain couples TRBV30 to TRBJ2-1; 14 positions match TRBD2. V lost 3 bases and J lost 7; bases outside the gene matches: 5. This CDR3 is 15 amino acids long. The germline V gene has CDR1 GTSNPN and CDR2 SVGIG (reference sequence). This CDR3 is CAWSATSGRVNEQFF. In DNA, the CDR3 is TGTGCCTGGAGCGCGACTAGCGGGAGGGTTAATGAGCAGTTCTTC. Variable domain in full (rest from reference TRBV30 and TRBJ2-1): SQTIHQWPATLVQPVGSPLSLECTVEGTSNPNLYWYRQAAGRGLQLLFYSVGIGQISSEVPQNLSASRPQDRQFILSSKKLLLSDSGFYLCAWSATSGRVNEQFFGPGTRLTVL.

This clone was seen a handful of times. The chain couples TRBV11-2 to TRBJ2-7, with TRBD2 identical over 13 bases. CDR1 is SGHAT, CDR2 FQNNGV, per germline. The CDR3 contains 16 residues. J lost 4 bases, V lost 3 bases, and 6 bases had no gene match. Written as DNA, the CDR3 is TGTGCCAGCAGCTTCCAACTAGCGGGGGGGCGATACGAGCAGTACTTC. Its protein product is CASSFQLAGGRYEQYF.

The genes are TRBV6-1 and TRBJ2-1, with 10 positions matching TRBD2. In germline, CDR1 is MNHNS, CDR2 SASEGT. The CDR3 has 15 amino acids. Trimming took 6 bases from V and 6 from J; bases not matched to a gene: 8. CDR3 amino acids: CASRSAGGPGNEQFF. The CDR3 coding sequence is TGTGCCAGCAGATCAGCGGGAGGGCCGGGCAATGAGCAGTTCTTC.

The rearrangement links TRBV6-5 to TRBJ2-7; TRBD1 aligns across 8 bases. The germline V gene encodes CDR1 MNHEY and CDR2 SVGAGI. The CDR3 spans 16 residues. V was clipped by 0 bases and J by 2 bases; unmatched bases: 6. CDR3: CASSYSSGQDTYEQYF. CDR3 DNA sequence: TGTGCCAGCAGTTACTCGTCGGGACAGGATACCTACGAGCAGTACTTC.

Only a few counts were recorded for this clone. V usage is TRBV27 and J usage is TRBJ2-6; D uncertain. Trimming took off 5 bases at V and 0 bases at J, with 5 bases between the two ends. Germline CDR1 reads MNHEY; CDR2 reads SMNVEV (reference sequence). The CDR3 covers 14 residues. The CDR3 sequence: CASSKYSGANVLTF. Here the CDR3 DNA reads TGTGCCAGCAGTAAATACTCTGGGGCCAACGTCCTGACTTTC.

For the CDR3, the DNA is TGTGCCAGCAGCGACGGGGTTCATAGCAATCAGCCCCAGCATTTT. Its protein is CASSDGVHSNQPQHF. The chain employs TRBV2 and TRBJ1-5; D uncertain. CDR3 size: 15 residues. The germline gives CDR1 SNHLY, CDR2 FYNNEI. V lost 6 bases, J lost 0 bases, and 12 bases lay in between.

The CDR3: CASHDRNTRGGYTF. CDR3 coding DNA: TGCGCCAGCCACGACAGGAATACCCGGGGAGGCTACACCTTC. The J gene is TRBJ1-2, the V gene TRBV5-1, with D possibly matching TRBD1 (6 bases). From germline, CDR1 is SGHRS and CDR2 YFSETQ. The CDR3 covers 14 residues. Trimming shortened V by 7 bases and J by 8 bases, and 21 bases separated the two germline ends.

This clone was picked up a small number of times. The sample holds other DNA sequences that translate to the same CDR3. The J gene is TRBJ2-7, the V gene TRBV30, with D unclear. Trimming removed 1 base at V and 0 bases at J, with 4 bases between. This CDR3 is 12 amino acids long. Germline lookup yields CDR1 GTSNPN and CDR2 SVGIG (reference sequence). The CDR3 DNA reads as TGTGCCTGGAGTGAGAGCTCCTACGAGCAGTACTTC. This encodes CAWSESSYEQYF. Drawing the rest from reference TRBV30 and TRBJ2-7, the complete variable domain is SQTIHQWPATLVQPVGSPLSLECTVEGTSNPNLYWYRQAAGRGLQLLFYSVGIGQISSEVPQNLSASRPQDRQFILSSKKLLLSDSGFYLCAWSESSYEQYFGPGTRLTVT.